Listed below are T cell receptor beta chains from one sample, sequenced in a study of T cell responses to AZD1222 COVID-19 vaccine. Sequenced by immunoSEQ multiplex PCR; TCRdb stores in-frame clones only, minus some. Here the sample spans some 150,000 clones, approximately 93% being singletons. This sample comprised peripheral blood, obtained on day 0 of AZD1222 vaccination. The receptors here all came from an adult in good health. Both conserved end residues are part of each CDR3. The order of the fields is CDR3 DNA, CDR3 protein, V gene, J gene, clone size, D gene. The D gene is left open where the match is weak. Clone size is shown for a subset of rows, as once, few, many or a class of expanded clone.

TGTGCCAGCAGCTTAGGGGGACAGGGTAATCAGCCCCAGCATTTT	CASSLGGQGNQPQHF	TRBV7-2	TRBJ1-5	.	TRBD1
TGTGCCAGCAGCCCCCCTGCGGGGTGGACAGATACGCAGTATTTT	CASSPPAGWTDTQYF	TRBV5-4	TRBJ2-3	.	.
TGTGCCATCAGATGGATTGACAGCAACACTGAAGCTTTCTTT	CAIRWIDSNTEAFF	TRBV10-3	TRBJ1-1	once	.
TGTGCCAGTCAGGTCCTTAATGAAAAACTGTTTTTT	CASQVLNEKLFF	TRBV7-9	TRBJ1-4	once	.
TGTGCCAGCAGCTTAGATCTCGCCGGGGAGCTGTTTTTT	CASSLDLAGELFF	TRBV11-2	TRBJ2-2	.	.
TGTGCCAGCAGCCAAGACAGGGGAGCTGAAGCTTTCTTT	CASSQDRGAEAFF	TRBV11-2	TRBJ1-1	.	TRBD1
TGTGCCAGCAGCCAACGAGGGACTAGCGGTTATAATGAGCAGTTCTTC	CASSQRGTSGYNEQFF	TRBV7-9	TRBJ2-1	.	TRBD2
TGTGCCAGCAGCCAAGCCGGGACCCGAGAGACCCAGTACTTC	CASSQAGTRETQYF	TRBV3-1/TRBV3-2	TRBJ2-5	.	.
TGTGCCAGCTCCCTGACAGGCGGAGACGCCGCCTATGGCTACACCTTC	CASSLTGGDAAYGYTF	TRBV18	TRBJ1-2	.	.
TGTGCCAGCAGTTACAGGGGTTCTATTGGCTACACCTTC	CASSYRGSIGYTF	TRBV12-3/TRBV12-4	TRBJ1-2	.	TRBD1
TGTGCCAGCAGTCCAGGGGGCAGCGGCACTGAAGCTTTCTTT	CASSPGGSGTEAFF	TRBV6-5	TRBJ1-1	.	TRBD1
TGTGCCAGCAGCCTGGCCGGGAAGCGCGGCTACACCTTC	CASSLAGKRGYTF	TRBV14	TRBJ1-2	.	.
TGTGCCAGCAGTTACCAGCAGGACAGTGCCTATGGCTACACCTTC	CASSYQQDSAYGYTF	TRBV6-5	TRBJ1-2	.	.
TGTGCCAGCAGACTATCGACAGGGAACACTGAAGCTTTCTTT	CASRLSTGNTEAFF	TRBV27	TRBJ1-1	.	.
TGTGCCACCAGTCAGGGGTCGAACTATGGCTACACCTTC	CATSQGSNYGYTF	TRBV24-1	TRBJ1-2	.	.
TGTGCCAGTACCCCGGCTGGAACGGACAGCATCTATGGCTACACCTTC	CASTPAGTDSIYGYTF	TRBV19	TRBJ1-2	.	.
TGTGCCAGCAGCCAAGAGGTCAGGGCAGGCACTGAAGCTTTCTTT	CASSQEVRAGTEAFF	TRBV14	TRBJ1-1	.	.
TGTGCCAGTAGTATTCCAGGGGCGATAGGAACGAGCTACACCTTC	CASSIPGAIGTSYTF	TRBV19	TRBJ1-2	.	.
TGTGCCAGCTCGCGTGGGCCCGGTAGTAATCAGCCCCAGCATTTT	CASSRGPGSNQPQHF	TRBV18	TRBJ1-5	.	.
TGTGCCAGCAGGAAGAACCGGGACAGCACTGAAGCTTTCTTT	CASRKNRDSTEAFF	TRBV9	TRBJ1-1	.	TRBD1
TGTGCCAGCAGCTTGAAGGTCCAGGGTTGGACTGAAGCTTTCTTT	CASSLKVQGWTEAFF	TRBV5-4	TRBJ1-1	.	.
TGTGCCAGCAGTTCCCGCTGGGCCGGGAACACTGAAGCTTTCTTT	CASSSRWAGNTEAFF	TRBV28	TRBJ1-1	once	.
TGTGCCAGCAGCGGATTAGGCCGGGAATCCTATGGCTACACCTTC	CASSGLGRESYGYTF	TRBV9	TRBJ1-2	.	.
TGTGCCAGCAGCGTACGCGGCACAGATACGCAGTATTTT	CASSVRGTDTQYF	TRBV9	TRBJ2-3	.	.
TGTGCCAGCAGTTTATCGTCGCTAGCGGGAGACGAGCAGTACTTC	CASSLSSLAGDEQYF	TRBV27	TRBJ2-7	.	TRBD2
TGTGCCACCAGTGAGGGCGGGGTCGTAGGTCAGTACTTC	CATSEGGVVGQYF	TRBV24-1	TRBJ2-7	.	.
TGCGCCAGCAGCTTGTCGACAGGGTCACACAATGAGCAGTTCTTC	CASSLSTGSHNEQFF	TRBV5-1	TRBJ2-1	.	TRBD1
TGTGCCAGCTCCCCGCAGGCCGGGGGCAATCAGCCCCAGCATTTT	CASSPQAGGNQPQHF	TRBV18	TRBJ1-5	.	.
TGTGCCAGCAGCCAAACTAGCGGGGGGGCCCTCCCCTACAATGAGCAGTTCTTC	CASSQTSGGALPYNEQFF	TRBV3-1/TRBV3-2	TRBJ2-1	once	TRBD2
TGTGCCTGGAGTACCCCGAACATGAACACTGAAGCTTTCTTT	CAWSTPNMNTEAFF	TRBV30	TRBJ1-1	.	.
TGTGCCAGTAGTAACAGGGGGCGGGACACTGAAGCTTTCTTT	CASSNRGRDTEAFF	TRBV19	TRBJ1-1	.	TRBD1
TGTGCCAGCAGTTACGGGCCAGCCCTAAGCAAATACACCTTC	CASSYGPALSKYTF	TRBV28	TRBJ1-2	.	.
TGTGCCGGGGGACAGGAGAACACCGGGGAGCTGTTTTTT	CAGGQENTGELFF	TRBV2	TRBJ2-2	.	TRBD1
TGTGCCAGCAGTTACTCGAGCCAGGCCCCTAACTATGGCTACACCTTC	CASSYSSQAPNYGYTF	TRBV6-5	TRBJ1-2	.	.
TGTGCCAGCAGCCAAAACCTGGCCGGACAGGGAGGCTACACCTTC	CASSQNLAGQGGYTF	TRBV14	TRBJ1-2	.	TRBD1
TGTGCAAGTCGCTTAGAGATAGGCCGCGGCTTTCTCTCGGGGAATCAGCCCCAGCATTTT	CASRLEIGRGFLSGNQPQHF	TRBV12-2	TRBJ1-5	.	.
TGTGCCAGCAGCCAAACCGGGACACCCAATGAAAAACTGTTTTTT	CASSQTGTPNEKLFF	TRBV14	TRBJ1-4	.	.
TGTGCCAGCAGCTTGTCTCTAAACCCACAAGAGACCCAGTACTTC	CASSLSLNPQETQYF	TRBV5-6	TRBJ2-5	once	.
TGTGCCAGCAGCAAGACTAGTTCCTACGAGCAGTACTTC	CASSKTSSYEQYF	TRBV6-5	TRBJ2-7	.	.
TGTGCCAGCAGTGAAGGGGGAGAACACCCGAACACTGAAGCTTTCTTT	CASSEGGEHPNTEAFF	TRBV6-1	TRBJ1-1	.	.
TGTGCCAGCAGCTCCCTTCTGCAAGAGACCCAGTACTTC	CASSSLLQETQYF	TRBV6-5	TRBJ2-5	.	.